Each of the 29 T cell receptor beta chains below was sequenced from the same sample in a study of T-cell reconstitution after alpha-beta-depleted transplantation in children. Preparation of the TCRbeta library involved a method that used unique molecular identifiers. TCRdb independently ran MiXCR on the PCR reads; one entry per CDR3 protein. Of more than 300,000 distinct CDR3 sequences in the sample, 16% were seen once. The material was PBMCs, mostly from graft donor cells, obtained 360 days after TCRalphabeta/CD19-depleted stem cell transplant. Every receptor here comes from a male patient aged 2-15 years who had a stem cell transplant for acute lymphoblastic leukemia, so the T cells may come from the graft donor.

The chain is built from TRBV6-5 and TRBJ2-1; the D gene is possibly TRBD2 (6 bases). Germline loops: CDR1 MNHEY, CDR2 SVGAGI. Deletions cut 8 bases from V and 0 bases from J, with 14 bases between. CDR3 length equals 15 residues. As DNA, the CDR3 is TGTGCCAGCCGCCTGGACTACCGCTCCTACAATGAGCAGTTCTTC. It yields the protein CASRLDYRSYNEQFF.

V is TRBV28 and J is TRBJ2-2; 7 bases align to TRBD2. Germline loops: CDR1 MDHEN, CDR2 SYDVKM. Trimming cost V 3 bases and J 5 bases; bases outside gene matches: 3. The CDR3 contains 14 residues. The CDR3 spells CASSLREWTGELFF. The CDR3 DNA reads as TGTGCCAGCAGTTTGCGGGAGTGGACCGGGGAGCTGTTTTTT. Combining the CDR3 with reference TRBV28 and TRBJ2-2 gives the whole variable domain DVKVTQSSRYLVKRTGEKVFLECVQDMDHENMFWYRQDPGLGLRLIYFSYDVKMKEKGDIPEGYSVSREKKERFSLILESASTNQTSMYLCASSLREWTGELFFGEGSRLTVL.

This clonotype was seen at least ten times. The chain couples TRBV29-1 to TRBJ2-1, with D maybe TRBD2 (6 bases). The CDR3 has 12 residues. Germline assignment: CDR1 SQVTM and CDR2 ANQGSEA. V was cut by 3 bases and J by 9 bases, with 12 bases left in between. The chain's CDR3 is CSVEGGASEQFF. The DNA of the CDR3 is TGCAGCGTTGAGGGGGGAGCGAGTGAGCAGTTCTTC.

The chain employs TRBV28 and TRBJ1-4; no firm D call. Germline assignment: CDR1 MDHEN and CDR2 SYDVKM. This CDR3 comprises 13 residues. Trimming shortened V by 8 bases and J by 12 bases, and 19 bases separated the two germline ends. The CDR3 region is CASLNLGEIELFF. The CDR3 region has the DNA TGTGCCAGCTTAAACCTGGGCGAGATCGAACTGTTTTTT.

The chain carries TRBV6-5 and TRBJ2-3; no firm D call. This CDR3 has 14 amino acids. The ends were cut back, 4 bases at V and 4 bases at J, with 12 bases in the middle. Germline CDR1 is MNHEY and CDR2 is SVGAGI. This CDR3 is CASSSPQLPDTQYF. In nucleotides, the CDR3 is TGTGCCAGCAGTTCTCCCCAGCTTCCAGATACGCAGTATTTT.

The CDR3 sequence: CASSSGGKLFF. CDR3 in DNA: TGTGCCAGCAGTTCCGGGGGAAAACTGTTTTTT. The gene calls are TRBV12-3 or TRBV12-4 and TRBJ1-4; the D gene is possibly TRBD1 (5 bases). This CDR3 spans 11 amino acids. V was trimmed by 4 bases and J by 10 bases, leaving 7 bases between them.

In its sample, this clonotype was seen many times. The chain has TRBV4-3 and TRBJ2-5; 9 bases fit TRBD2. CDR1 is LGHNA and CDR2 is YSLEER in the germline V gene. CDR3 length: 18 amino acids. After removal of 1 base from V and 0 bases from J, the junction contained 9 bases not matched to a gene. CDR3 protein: CASSQAIMTSGYQETQYF. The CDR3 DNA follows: TGCGCCAGCAGCCAAGCGATAATGACTAGCGGATACCAAGAGACCCAGTACTTC.

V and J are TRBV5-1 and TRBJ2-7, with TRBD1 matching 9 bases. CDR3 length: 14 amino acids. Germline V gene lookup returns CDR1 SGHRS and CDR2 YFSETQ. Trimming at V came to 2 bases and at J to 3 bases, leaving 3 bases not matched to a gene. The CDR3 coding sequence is TGCGCCAGCAGCTTCGACAGGGGGAACTACGAGCAGTACTTC. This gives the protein CASSFDRGNYEQYF.

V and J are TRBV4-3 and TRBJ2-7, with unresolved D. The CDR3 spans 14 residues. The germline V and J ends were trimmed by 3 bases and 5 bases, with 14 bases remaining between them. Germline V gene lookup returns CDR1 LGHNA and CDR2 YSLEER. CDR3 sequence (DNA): TGCGCCAGCAGCCATGCTCTAATGAGTAACGAGCAGTACTTC. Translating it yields CASSHALMSNEQYF.

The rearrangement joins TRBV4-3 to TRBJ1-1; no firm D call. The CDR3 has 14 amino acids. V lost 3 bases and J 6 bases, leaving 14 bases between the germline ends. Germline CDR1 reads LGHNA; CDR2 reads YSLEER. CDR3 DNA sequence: TGCGCCAGCAGCCAGGAAGTCTCCCTGCCTGAAGCTTTCTTT. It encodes CASSQEVSLPEAFF.

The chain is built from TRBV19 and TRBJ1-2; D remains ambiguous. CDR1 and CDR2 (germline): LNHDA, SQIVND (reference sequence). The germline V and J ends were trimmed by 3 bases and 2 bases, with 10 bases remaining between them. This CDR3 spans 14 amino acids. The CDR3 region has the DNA TGTGCCAGTAGTATGGGGAGGGAGAACTATGGCTACACCTTC. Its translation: CASSMGRENYGYTF.

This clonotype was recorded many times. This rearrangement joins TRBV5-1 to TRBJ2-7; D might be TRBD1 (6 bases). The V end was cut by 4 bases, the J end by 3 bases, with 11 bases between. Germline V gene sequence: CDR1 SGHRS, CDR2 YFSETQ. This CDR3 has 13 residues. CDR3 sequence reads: CASSKGQNYEQYF. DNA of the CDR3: TGCGCCAGCAGCAAAGGACAGAACTACGAGCAGTACTTC.

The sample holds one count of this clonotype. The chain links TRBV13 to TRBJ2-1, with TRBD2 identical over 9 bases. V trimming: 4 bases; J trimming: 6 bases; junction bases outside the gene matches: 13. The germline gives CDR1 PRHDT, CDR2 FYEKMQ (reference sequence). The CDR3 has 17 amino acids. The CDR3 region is CASSSRSGASGINEQFF. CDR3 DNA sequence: TGTGCCAGCAGCTCCCGGAGTGGGGCTAGCGGGATCAATGAGCAGTTCTTC.

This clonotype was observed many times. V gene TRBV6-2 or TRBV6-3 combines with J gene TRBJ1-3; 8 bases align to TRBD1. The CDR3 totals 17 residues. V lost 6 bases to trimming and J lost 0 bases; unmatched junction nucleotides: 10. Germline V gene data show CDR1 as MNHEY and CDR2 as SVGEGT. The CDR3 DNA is TGTGCCAGCAGCGACGCGGGGACAGGACGCTCTGGAAACACCATATATTTT. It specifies CASSDAGTGRSGNTIYF.

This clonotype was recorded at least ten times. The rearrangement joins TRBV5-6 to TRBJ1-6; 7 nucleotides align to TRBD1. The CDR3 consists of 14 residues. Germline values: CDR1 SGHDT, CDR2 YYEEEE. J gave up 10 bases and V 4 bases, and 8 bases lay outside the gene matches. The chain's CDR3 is CASSATGVGSPLHF. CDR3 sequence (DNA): TGTGCCAGCAGCGCCACAGGGGTTGGATCACCCCTCCACTTT.

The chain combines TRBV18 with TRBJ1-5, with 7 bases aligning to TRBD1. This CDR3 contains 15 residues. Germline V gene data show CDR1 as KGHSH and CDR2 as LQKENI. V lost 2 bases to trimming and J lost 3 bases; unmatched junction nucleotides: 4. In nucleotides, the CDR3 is TGTGCCAGCTCACCATCGGGACAGCTCAATCAGCCCCAGCATTTT. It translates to CASSPSGQLNQPQHF.

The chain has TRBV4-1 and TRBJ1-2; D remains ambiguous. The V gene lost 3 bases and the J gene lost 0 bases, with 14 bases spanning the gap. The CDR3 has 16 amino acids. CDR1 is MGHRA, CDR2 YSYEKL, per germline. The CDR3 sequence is CASSHDGRRPNYGYTF. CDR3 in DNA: TGCGCCAGCAGCCATGACGGCCGACGGCCTAACTATGGCTACACCTTC.

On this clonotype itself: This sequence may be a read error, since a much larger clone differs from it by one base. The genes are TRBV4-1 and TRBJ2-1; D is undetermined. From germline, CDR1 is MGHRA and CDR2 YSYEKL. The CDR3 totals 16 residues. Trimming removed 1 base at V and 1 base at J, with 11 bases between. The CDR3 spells CASSQAIGRSYNEQFF. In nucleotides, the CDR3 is TGCGCCAGCAGCCAAGCTATCGGGCGGTCCTACAATGAGCAGTTCTTC.

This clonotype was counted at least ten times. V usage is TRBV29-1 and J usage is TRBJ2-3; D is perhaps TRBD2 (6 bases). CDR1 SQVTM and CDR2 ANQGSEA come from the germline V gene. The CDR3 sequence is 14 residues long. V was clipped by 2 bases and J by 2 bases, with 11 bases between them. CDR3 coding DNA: TGCAGCGTTGAACCGGGGGTTTTCACAGATACGCAGTATTTT. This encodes CSVEPGVFTDTQYF.

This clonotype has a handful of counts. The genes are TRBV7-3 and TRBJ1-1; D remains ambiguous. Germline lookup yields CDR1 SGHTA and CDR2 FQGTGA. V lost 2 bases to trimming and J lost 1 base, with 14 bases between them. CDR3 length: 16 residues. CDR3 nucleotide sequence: TGTGCCAGCAGCTTAGCCGCGGACGGATCGAACACTGAAGCTTTCTTT. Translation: CASSLAADGSNTEAFF.

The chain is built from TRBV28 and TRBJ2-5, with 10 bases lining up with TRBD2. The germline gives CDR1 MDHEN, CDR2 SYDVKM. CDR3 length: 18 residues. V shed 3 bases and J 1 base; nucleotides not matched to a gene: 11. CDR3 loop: CASSFRSLAGGAQETQYF. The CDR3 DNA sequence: TGTGCCAGCAGTTTTAGGAGCTTAGCGGGAGGCGCCCAAGAGACCCAGTACTTC.

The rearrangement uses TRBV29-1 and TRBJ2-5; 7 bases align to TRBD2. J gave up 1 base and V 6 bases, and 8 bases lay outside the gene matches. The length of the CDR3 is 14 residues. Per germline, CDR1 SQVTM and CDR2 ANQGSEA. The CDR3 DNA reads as TGCAGCGTCCGCCGGGACTACGGCCAAGAGACCCAGTACTTC. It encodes CSVRRDYGQETQYF.

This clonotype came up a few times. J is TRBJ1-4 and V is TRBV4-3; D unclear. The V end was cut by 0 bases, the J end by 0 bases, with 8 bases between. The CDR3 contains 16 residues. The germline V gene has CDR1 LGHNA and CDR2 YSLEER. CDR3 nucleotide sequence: TGCGCCAGCAGCCAAGATGGGCCCACAACTAATGAAAAACTGTTTTTT. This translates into CASSQDGPTTNEKLFF.

The CDR3 DNA is TGTGCCAGCAGCCAAGAAGCACACAGGGGCGGCAATCAGCCCCAGCATTTT. Protein product: CASSQEAHRGGNQPQHF. The genes are TRBV4-2 and TRBJ1-5, with 7 positions matching TRBD1. The trim removed 0 bases at V and 2 bases at J, leaving 7 bases unmatched. The germline V gene has CDR1 LGHNA and CDR2 YNFKEQ. The CDR3 contains 17 residues.

CDR3 in amino acids: CASSGVVVWTDTQYF. The CDR3 region has the DNA TGTGCCAGCTCAGGGGTCGTGGTGTGGACAGATACGCAGTATTTT. The chain recombines TRBV18 with TRBJ2-3; the D is unclear. The V end lost 5 bases, the J end lost 3 bases, and 15 bases lay between the germline ends. From germline, CDR1 is KGHSH and CDR2 LQKENI. This CDR3 region has 15 residues.

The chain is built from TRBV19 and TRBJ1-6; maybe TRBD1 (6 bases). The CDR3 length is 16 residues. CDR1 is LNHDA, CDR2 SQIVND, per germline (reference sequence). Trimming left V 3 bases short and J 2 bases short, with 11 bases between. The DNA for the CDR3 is TGTGCCAGTAGTATCCGGACAGACACCTATAATTCACCCCTCCACTTT. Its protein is CASSIRTDTYNSPLHF.

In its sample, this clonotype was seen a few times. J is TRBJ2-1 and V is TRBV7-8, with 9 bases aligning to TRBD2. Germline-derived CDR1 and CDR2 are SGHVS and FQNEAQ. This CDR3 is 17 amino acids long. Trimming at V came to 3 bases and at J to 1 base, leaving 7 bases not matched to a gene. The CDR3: CASSFPGTSHSYNEQFF. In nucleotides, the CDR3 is TGTGCCAGCAGCTTTCCCGGGACTAGCCATTCCTACAATGAGCAGTTCTTC.

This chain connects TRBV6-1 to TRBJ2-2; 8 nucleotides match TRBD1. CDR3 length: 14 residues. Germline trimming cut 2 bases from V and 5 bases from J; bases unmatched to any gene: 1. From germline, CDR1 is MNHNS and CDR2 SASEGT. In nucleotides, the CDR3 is TGTGCCAGCAGTGAACAGGGGGCAACCGGGGAGCTGTTTTTT. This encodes CASSEQGATGELFF.

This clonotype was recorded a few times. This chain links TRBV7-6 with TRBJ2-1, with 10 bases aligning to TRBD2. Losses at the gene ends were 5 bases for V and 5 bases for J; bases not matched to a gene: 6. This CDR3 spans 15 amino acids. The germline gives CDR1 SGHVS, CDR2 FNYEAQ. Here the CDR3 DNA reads TGTGCCAGCAGCCCAACCCTAGCGGGAGACAATGAGCAGTTCTTC. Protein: CASSPTLAGDNEQFF.